The clone carrying this TCR beta chain was seen a handful of times. Its antigen is still unknown. Unique molecular identifier tags were affixed to discrete cDNA molecules. TCRdb independently ran MiXCR on the 5' RACE reads; one entry per CDR3 protein. Of about 84,000 distinct CDR3 sequences in the sample, 9.5% to 13% are singletons; the top ten hold around 2.4%. The sample comes from a study of early T cells in non-severe SARS-CoV-2 infection. Overall study: Unsorted whole blood bulk RNA was sequenced, with unpaired chains. Overall study findings and caveats: Anti-spike CD8 specificities were favored by VDJdb matching, whose results missed private and CD4 specificities.

The CDR3 is 13 residues long. Germline CDR1 ENHRY, CDR2 SYGVKD. V was cut by 11 bases and J by 1 base, with 14 bases left in between. The specimen sequenced was whole blood. The receptor was derived from an adult who was a healthcare worker with PCR-confirmed SARS-CoV-2 infection or an uninfected control (not recorded which). J is TRBJ1-1 and V is TRBV10-3; a weak D match, TRBD1 (6 bases). CDR3 protein: CAGGGAPNTEAFF. The CDR3 coding sequence is TGTGCCGGAGGGGGGGCACCGAACACTGAAGCTTTCTTT.